The 20 T cell receptor beta chains below were found in one sample sequenced in a study of blood T cell repertoires in COVID-19. Profiling relied on immunoSEQ multiplex PCR, and the TCRdb table lists in-frame clones only, not all of them. The table lists fewer than 110,000 clones, 84% of them singletons. The sequencing sample was made of peripheral blood. Source of these receptors: a human donor in a cohort sampled during active COVID-19.

This clone was counted a few times. The chain employs TRBV2 and TRBJ1-5; 11 bases agree with TRBD1. With V trimmed by 5 bases and J by 6 bases, 3 bases remained unmatched. The CDR3 spans 14 residues. Looked up from germline, CDR1 is SNHLY and CDR2 is FYNNEI. The DNA for the CDR3 is TGTGCCAGCAGTTGGACAGGGGGCAGTCAGCCCCAGCATTTT. Protein product: CASSWTGGSQPQHF.

This chain connects TRBV2 to TRBJ1-5; TRBD1 might be the D (5 bases). The V gene lost 5 bases and the J gene lost 0 bases, with 11 bases spanning the gap. Germline-derived CDR1 and CDR2 are SNHLY and FYNNEI. CDR3 length: 15 residues. CDR3 in DNA: TGTGCCAGCAGTCTCCAGGGAAATAGCAATCAGCCCCAGCATTTT. As protein: CASSLQGNSNQPQHF.

This chain joins TRBV7-2 and TRBJ1-6, with 7 bases aligning to TRBD1. CDR1 is SGHTA, CDR2 FQGNSA, per germline. V gave up 5 bases and J gave up 5 bases; unmatched junction bases: 6. CDR3 length: 15 residues. The DNA for the CDR3 is TGTGCCAGCAGCCCTCCGGGACAGAATAATTCACCCCTCCACTTT. It yields the protein CASSPPGQNNSPLHF.

Comments on this clone: Other DNA variants within this sample encode the same CDR3. V and J are TRBV2 and TRBJ1-6; TRBD1 aligns across 9 bases. The V gene end was trimmed by 5 bases and the J gene end by 7 bases; junction bases not matched to a gene: 3. The CDR3 is 14 amino acids. Germline V gene lookup returns CDR1 SNHLY and CDR2 FYNNEI. DNA for the CDR3: TGTGCCAGCAGTTGGGACAGGGAAAATTCACCCCTCCACTTT. This sequence encodes CASSWDRENSPLHF.

This clone was recorded only once. The CDR3 sequence is CASSQDGLHEQFF. The CDR3 DNA reads as TGCGCCAGCAGCCAAGATGGCCTTCATGAGCAGTTCTTC. This rearrangement joins TRBV4-1 to TRBJ2-1; D remains ambiguous. V was shortened by 0 bases and J by 8 bases, with 8 bases between the two germline ends. The germline V gene encodes CDR1 MGHRA and CDR2 YSYEKL. The CDR3 has 13 residues.

CDR3 sequence (DNA): TGTGCCAGCAGCCCTTTAAGGGAGAGCTCTGGAAACACCATATATTTT. Its translation is CASSPLRESSGNTIYF. The chain carries TRBV11-3 and TRBJ1-3; no firm D call. V was clipped by 5 bases and J by 0 bases, with 14 bases between them. The CDR3 is made up of 16 amino acids. Germline loops: CDR1 SGHNT, CDR2 YENEEA.

V and J are TRBV4-2 and TRBJ1-1; tentatively, D is TRBD1 (6 bases). Trimming shortened V by 3 bases and J by 1 base, and 9 bases separated the two germline ends. The CDR3 sequence is 14 residues long. Germline V CDR1 and CDR2: LGHNA, YNFKEQ. This chain's CDR3 is CASSQGDKNTEAFF. CDR3 in DNA: TGTGCCAGCAGCCAGGGGGACAAGAACACTGAAGCTTTCTTT.

V gene TRBV6-2 or TRBV6-3 combines with J gene TRBJ2-3, with 7 bases matching TRBD2. The CDR3 is made up of 19 amino acids. With V trimmed by 0 bases and J by 1 base, 13 bases remained unmatched. The germline V gene has CDR1 MNHEY and CDR2 SVGEGT. CDR3 DNA: TGTGCCAGCAGTTACTCGATAGGTAGCGGGTCCCTTGGCACAGATACGCAGTATTTT. This sequence encodes CASSYSIGSGSLGTDTQYF.

V gene TRBV3-1 (or the pseudogene TRBV3-2) combines with J gene TRBJ1-1, with no clear D. This CDR3 has 12 residues. In germline, CDR1 is LGHDT, CDR2 YNNKEL (reference sequence). Deletions cut 7 bases from V and 1 base from J, with 7 bases between. The CDR3 loop reads CASKQPNTEAFF. The CDR3 nucleotides are TGTGCCAGCAAACAGCCGAACACTGAAGCTTTCTTT.

This chain connects TRBV9 to TRBJ1-3, with 7 bases lining up with TRBD1. Germline V lookup: CDR1 SGDLS, CDR2 YYNGEE. This CDR3 comprises 15 residues. Trimming removed 0 bases from V and 6 bases from J; junction bases left unmatched: 6. The CDR3 DNA sequence: TGTGCCAGCAGCGTAGGAGGGACAGCGACAAACACCATATATTTT. Translating gives CASSVGGTATNTIYF.

The table lists this clone with a count of one. V and J are TRBV6-2 or TRBV6-3 and TRBJ2-7; D not certain. V was cut by 2 bases and J by 2 bases, with 16 bases left in between. From germline, CDR1 is MNHEY and CDR2 SVGEGT. The CDR3 spans 16 residues. CDR3 bases: TGTGCCAGCAGTTACCTCGCGACTCAAGCTACCTACGAGCAGTACTTC. It codes for CASSYLATQATYEQYF.

This rearrangement joins TRBV19 to TRBJ1-2; weak D call: TRBD1 (5 bases). The CDR3 sequence is 14 residues long. The V end was cut by 7 bases, the J end by 7 bases, with 19 bases between. Germline CDR1 reads LNHDA; CDR2 reads SQIVND (reference sequence). DNA for the CDR3: TGTGCCAGTACCCCTTATTCGCCGGGGGTTGGCTACACCTTC. Protein product: CASTPYSPGVGYTF.

V and J are TRBV10-3 and TRBJ2-7, with TRBD1 matching over 9 bases. CDR1 and CDR2 from the germline V gene are ENHRY and SYGVKD. This CDR3 is built from 12 residues. J was trimmed by 2 bases and V by 8 bases; bases with no gene match: 1. The CDR3 DNA sequence: TGTGCCATCCGGGACAGGGCCTACGAGCAGTACTTC. This codes for CAIRDRAYEQYF.

The chain is built from TRBV11-3 and TRBJ2-7, with D perhaps TRBD2 (7 bases). The V and J ends lost 1 base and 6 bases respectively, with 13 bases between them. This CDR3 region has 14 residues. Germline CDR1 is SGHNT and CDR2 is YENEEA. CDR3 sequence: CASSLGGGYLEQYF. As DNA, the CDR3 is TGTGCCAGCAGCTTAGGGGGGGGCTACCTCGAGCAGTACTTC.

V is TRBV28 and J is TRBJ1-2, with 8 bases matching TRBD1. V lost 7 bases and J lost 7; bases outside the gene matches: 14. CDR3 length: 15 residues. Germline V lookup: CDR1 MDHEN, CDR2 SYDVKM. The CDR3 here is CASTLTGQGALGYTF. Written as DNA, the CDR3 is TGTGCCAGCACCCTAACCGGGCAGGGGGCGCTTGGCTACACCTTC.

This clone was found once. The gene calls are TRBV5-8 and TRBJ1-1; D is possibly TRBD1 (5 bases). The germline V gene has CDR1 SGHTS and CDR2 YDEGEE. CDR3 length equals 16 residues. V lost 4 bases and J lost 0, with 16 bases in between. The CDR3 loop reads CASSPLGGMVNTEAFF. Here the CDR3 DNA reads TGTGCCAGCAGCCCACTCGGGGGTATGGTGAACACTGAAGCTTTCTTT.

This chain connects TRBV18 to TRBJ2-3; 11 nucleotides line up with TRBD2. The length of the CDR3 is 15 residues. The germline V gene encodes CDR1 KGHSH and CDR2 LQKENI. J lost 4 bases, V lost 1 base, and 1 base had no gene match. The CDR3 sequence: CASSPQLAGADTQYF. CDR3 coding DNA: TGTGCCAGCTCACCACAACTAGCGGGAGCAGATACGCAGTATTTT.

The chain employs TRBV19 and TRBJ1-3; no firm D call. The length of the CDR3 is 15 residues. Looked up from germline, CDR1 is LNHDA and CDR2 is SQIVND (reference sequence). Trimming removed 3 bases at V and 6 bases at J, with 15 bases between. CDR3 DNA sequence: TGTGCCAGTAGTATGTACGGTTTCCGGGAAAACACCATATATTTT. It codes for CASSMYGFRENTIYF.

At least ten counts were recorded for this clone. The rearrangement joins TRBV5-1 to TRBJ1-2; TRBD1 is a possible D gene (6 bases). The CDR3 spans 16 residues. V lost 0 bases to trimming and J lost 12 bases, with 24 bases between them. Germline lookup yields CDR1 SGHRS and CDR2 YFSETQ. The CDR3 coding sequence is TGCGCCAGCAGCTTGGTACTCTCATCTTACAGGGTGGGAAACACCTTC. Its translation is CASSLVLSSYRVGNTF. Drawing the rest from reference TRBV5-1 and TRBJ1-2, the complete variable domain is KAGVTQTPRYLIKTRGQQVTLSCSPISGHRSVSWYQQTPGQGLQFLFEYFSETQRNKGNFPGRFSGRQFSNSRSEMNVSTLELGDSALYLCASSLVLSSYRVGNTFGSGTRLTVV.

The gene calls are TRBV27 and TRBJ1-1; 7 nucleotides line up with TRBD1. Germline V gene sequence: CDR1 MNHEY, CDR2 SMNVEV (reference sequence). CDR3 length equals 16 residues. The junction had 15 bases not matched to a gene; V was cut back by 0 bases and J by 11 bases. CDR3 in DNA: TGTGCCAGCAGTTTATCCCCCCGGACAGGCATCAAGGACGCTTTCTTT. As protein: CASSLSPRTGIKDAFF.